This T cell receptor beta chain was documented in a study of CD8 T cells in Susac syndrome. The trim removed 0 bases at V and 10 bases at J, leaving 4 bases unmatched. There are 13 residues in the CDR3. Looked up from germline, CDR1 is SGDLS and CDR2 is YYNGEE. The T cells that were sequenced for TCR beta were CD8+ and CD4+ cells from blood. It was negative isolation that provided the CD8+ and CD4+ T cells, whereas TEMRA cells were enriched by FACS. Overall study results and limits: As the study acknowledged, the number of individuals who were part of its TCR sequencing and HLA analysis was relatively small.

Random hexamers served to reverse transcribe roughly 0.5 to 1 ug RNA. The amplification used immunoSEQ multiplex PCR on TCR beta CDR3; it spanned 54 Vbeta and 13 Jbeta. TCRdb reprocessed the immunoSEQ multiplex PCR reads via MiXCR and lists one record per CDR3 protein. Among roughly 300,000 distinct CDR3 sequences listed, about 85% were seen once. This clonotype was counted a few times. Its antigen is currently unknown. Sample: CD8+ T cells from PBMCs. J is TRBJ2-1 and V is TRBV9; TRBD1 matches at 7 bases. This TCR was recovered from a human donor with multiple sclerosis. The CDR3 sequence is CASSVGQGSEQFF. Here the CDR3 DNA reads TGTGCCAGCAGCGTAGGACAGGGTTCCGAGCAGTTCTTC.